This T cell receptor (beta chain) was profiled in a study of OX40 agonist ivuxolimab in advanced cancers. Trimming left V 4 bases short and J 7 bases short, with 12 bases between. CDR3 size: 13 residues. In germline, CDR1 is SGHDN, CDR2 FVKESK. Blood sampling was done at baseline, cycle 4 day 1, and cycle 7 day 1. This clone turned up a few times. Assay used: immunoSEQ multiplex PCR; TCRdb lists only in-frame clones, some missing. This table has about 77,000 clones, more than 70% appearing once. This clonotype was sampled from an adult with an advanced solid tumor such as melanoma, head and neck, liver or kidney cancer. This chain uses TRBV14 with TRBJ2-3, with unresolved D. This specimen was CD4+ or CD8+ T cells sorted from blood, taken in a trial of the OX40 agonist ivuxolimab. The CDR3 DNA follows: TGTGCCAGCAGCCTTACTAAGTCAAATACGCAGTATTTT. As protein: CASSLTKSNTQYF.